This TCR beta chain derives from a study of beta chain features in type 1 diabetes. Study findings and constraints: Type 1 diabetes patients showed a moderate but significant shortening of TCRB CDR3s in all four CD4+ subsets. Type 1 diabetes patients showed fewer insertions and more deletions at VDJ junctions.

The germline gives CDR1 GTSNPN, CDR2 SVGIG (reference sequence). Trimming cost V 3 bases and J 5 bases; bases outside gene matches: 12. The CDR3 has 15 residues. Sorting of CD4+ naive, central memory, regulatory and stem cell-like memory cells was performed via CD45RO/CCR7/CD25/CD127/CD95/CD27. Expressed TCRB transcripts were sequenced because the isolated RNA had all been reverse transcribed beforehand. About 3.57 million reads per sample were averaged for naive, central memory and regulatory samples. Data came from immunoSEQ multiplex PCR; TCRdb stores just in-frame clones and leaves some out. The table lists 200,000 to 250,000 clones, about 14% of them singletons. Comments on this clone: Its antigen remains unidentified.

This receptor was taken from a man younger than 40 with type 1 diabetes. The source material was naive CD4+ T cells from blood. The chain links TRBV30 to TRBJ2-7, with 8 bases that match TRBD1. The CDR3 loop is CAWRGGQGPSDEQYF. Written as DNA, the CDR3 is TGTGCCTGGAGAGGAGGACAGGGACCATCGGACGAGCAGTACTTC.